Following are 18 T cell receptor beta chains from one sample sequenced in a study of blood T cell repertoires in COVID-19. Data came from immunoSEQ multiplex PCR; TCRdb stores just in-frame clones and leaves some out. The sample holds under 350,000 clones, around 89% seen once. The sequencing sample was made of peripheral blood. These receptors were collected from a man aged 35-49 years with acute or convalescent COVID-19.

The rearrangement uses TRBV11-3 and TRBJ1-4, with 9 nucleotides matching TRBD1. In germline, CDR1 is SGHNT, CDR2 YENEEA. This CDR3 comprises 18 residues. Germline trimming cut 5 bases from V and 1 base from J; bases unmatched to any gene: 11. CDR3 amino acids: CASSLRDRVVGTNEKLFF. The CDR3 DNA sequence: TGTGCCAGCAGCCTCCGGGACAGGGTGGTGGGAACTAATGAAAAACTGTTTTTT.

In nucleotides, the CDR3 is TGTGCCAGCAGCTTGGGGCCCCACAGGGAAGGAAGTGAAAAACTGTTTTTT. As protein: CASSLGPHREGSEKLFF. This rearrangement joins TRBV5-6 to TRBJ1-4; maybe TRBD1 (6 bases). This CDR3 contains 17 residues. V lost 0 bases and J lost 7, with 19 bases in between. The V gene's germline CDR1 is SGHDT and CDR2 YYEEEE.

This clone was picked up a small number of times. The chain uses TRBV19 and TRBJ1-5; D possibly corresponds to TRBD1 (5 bases). The length of the CDR3 is 14 residues. Trimming left V 2 bases short and J 2 bases short, with 7 bases between. Germline V gives CDR1 LNHDA, CDR2 SQIVND (reference sequence). CDR3 loop: CASSIMTGNQPQHF. The CDR3 nucleotides read TGTGCCAGTAGTATAATGACAGGCAATCAGCCCCAGCATTTT.

J is TRBJ1-1 and V is TRBV24-1; D may be TRBD1 (5 bases). Germline lookup yields CDR1 KGHDR and CDR2 SFDVKD. The CDR3 loop spans 15 amino acids. The V end lost 4 bases, the J end lost 3 bases, and 14 bases lay between the germline ends. In DNA form, the CDR3 reads TGTGCCACCAGTGACCCGACAGCGTCCTACACTGAAGCTTTCTTT. Residues: CATSDPTASYTEAFF.

The chain links TRBV27 to TRBJ1-3, with 9 bases fitting TRBD1. The CDR3 covers 15 residues. V was pared by 5 bases and J by 3 bases, with 5 bases of the junction left unmatched. Looked up from germline, CDR1 is MNHEY and CDR2 is SMNVEV (reference sequence). CDR3 nucleotide sequence: TGTGCCAGCAGTCGTACAGGGGGCCGTGGAAACACCATATATTTT. It yields the protein CASSRTGGRGNTIYF.

The chain combines TRBV7-2 with TRBJ2-3; 9 positions match TRBD2. Germline V gives CDR1 SGHTA, CDR2 FQGNSA. This CDR3 is 16 amino acids long. J lost 1 base, V lost 4 bases, and 6 bases had no gene match. As DNA, the CDR3 is TGTGCCAGCAGCTCGCGGGGGGGCAGGGGCACAGATACGCAGTATTTT. Its translation is CASSSRGGRGTDTQYF.

The chain couples TRBV10-1 to TRBJ2-4, with 7 nucleotides matching TRBD1. The CDR3 runs 15 residues. From germline, CDR1 is WNHNN and CDR2 SYGVQD (reference sequence). The junction had 7 bases not matched to a gene; V was cut back by 8 bases and J by 0 bases. DNA for the CDR3: TGCGCCAGCCCGAGGGACAGACTAGCCAAAAACATTCAGTACTTC. The encoded protein is CASPRDRLAKNIQYF.

V gene TRBV12-3 or TRBV12-4 combines with J gene TRBJ1-1; tentatively, D is TRBD1 (6 bases). Trimming left V 7 bases short and J 7 bases short, with 16 bases between. There are 13 residues in the CDR3. CDR3 region: CASILMGASEAFF. CDR3 nucleotides: TGTGCCAGCATCCTGATGGGGGCCAGTGAAGCTTTCTTT.

J is TRBJ1-2 and V is TRBV6-5, with D tentatively TRBD1 (5 bases). There are 13 residues in the CDR3. Germline-derived CDR1 and CDR2 are MNHEY and SVGAGI. V was shortened by 5 bases and J by 3 bases, with 10 bases between the two germline ends. The CDR3 loop reads CASSPREDYGYTF. CDR3 bases: TGTGCCAGCAGTCCCAGGGAGGACTATGGCTACACCTTC.

The chain employs TRBV9 and TRBJ2-2; 7 bases align to TRBD2. This CDR3 has 16 residues. Per germline, CDR1 SGDLS and CDR2 YYNGEE. The V and J ends lost 2 bases and 0 bases, in that order; junction bases with no gene match: 4. The CDR3 coding sequence is TGTGCCAGCAGCGTCGGGAGGAACGCGAACACCGGGGAGCTGTTTTTT. Translated, it gives CASSVGRNANTGELFF.

This chain connects TRBV3-1 (or the pseudogene TRBV3-2) to TRBJ1-1; D is uncertain. The V and J ends lost 1 base and 0 bases respectively, with 9 bases between them. Germline CDR1 LGHDT, CDR2 YNNKEL (reference sequence). CDR3 size: 15 residues. In nucleotides, the CDR3 is TGTGCCAGCAGCCAAGGGCACCTCATGAACACTGAAGCTTTCTTT. Protein sequence: CASSQGHLMNTEAFF.

The chain joins TRBV11-1 to TRBJ1-2, with D uncertain. With 5 bases removed from V and 4 bases from J, the gap between germline ends came to 11 bases. The germline gives CDR1 SGHAT, CDR2 FQDESV (reference sequence). The CDR3 extends over 13 amino acids. CDR3 residues: CASSARVGYGYTF. CDR3 sequence (DNA): TGTGCCAGCAGCGCCCGGGTTGGCTATGGCTACACCTTC.

The genes are TRBV3-1 (or the pseudogene TRBV3-2) and TRBJ1-6; maybe TRBD1 (6 bases). V lost 1 base to trimming and J lost 9 bases, with 13 bases between them. The CDR3 extends over 15 amino acids. The germline V gene encodes CDR1 LGHDT and CDR2 YNNKEL (reference sequence). CDR3: CASSQAGHGGSPLHF. As DNA, the CDR3 is TGTGCCAGCAGCCAAGCGGGACATGGAGGTTCACCCCTCCACTTT.

The chain joins TRBV14 to TRBJ2-7, with TRBD1 as a possible D gene (6 bases). CDR1 is SGHDN and CDR2 is FVKESK in the germline V gene. The ends were cut back, 6 bases at V and 3 bases at J, with 18 bases in the middle. The CDR3 has 15 amino acids. Here the CDR3 reads CASSLPGATYYEQYF. Here the CDR3 DNA reads TGTGCCAGCAGTCTCCCAGGGGCAACGTACTACGAGCAGTACTTC.

In the case of this clone: A read error may be the cause here, since a much bigger clone is one base away. The V call is TRBV12-3 or TRBV12-4, the J call TRBJ1-1, with D tentatively TRBD1 (5 bases). V was clipped by 9 bases and J by 1 base, with 9 bases between them. The CDR3 has 12 amino acids. The CDR3 nucleotides read TGTGCCAGTACTGACAGGAACACTGAAGCTTTCTTT. It translates to CASTDRNTEAFF.

The chain has TRBV9 and TRBJ1-4, with TRBD1 as a possible D gene (5 bases). The V end was cut by 0 bases, the J end by 8 bases, with 5 bases between. CDR1 and CDR2 (germline): SGDLS, YYNGEE. The CDR3 consists of 12 residues. CDR3 amino acids: CASSVDREKLFF. Written as DNA, the CDR3 is TGTGCCAGCAGCGTAGACAGGGAAAAACTGTTTTTT.

This rearrangement joins TRBV5-1 to TRBJ2-3; TRBD2 matches at 7 bases. Germline V CDR1 and CDR2: SGHRS, YFSETQ. The V gene end was trimmed by 4 bases and the J gene end by 5 bases; junction bases not matched to a gene: 7. This CDR3 contains 14 residues. This CDR3 reads CASSNGDYRDTQYF. As DNA, the CDR3 is TGCGCCAGCAGCAATGGGGACTACCGAGATACGCAGTATTTT.

The chain is built from TRBV28 and TRBJ1-4; D not resolved. Trimming stripped 7 bases from V and 3 bases from J, with 6 bases between. The CDR3 runs to 12 residues. Germline assignment: CDR1 MDHEN and CDR2 SYDVKM. The CDR3 DNA sequence: TGTGCCAGCAAACAGCCTAATGAAAAACTGTTTTTT. As protein: CASKQPNEKLFF.